This T cell receptor beta chain was recovered during a study of blood T cell repertoires in COVID-19. Study background: There were acute and convalescent COVID-19 samples, and they came from the United States, Italy and Spain. Sources were T cells, B-cell-depleted T cells, or PBMCs; the material itself was cDNA or gDNA.

Per the authors' pipeline: Reference gene primers were amplified, and this amplification served to estimate nucleated cell counts. The table came from immunoSEQ multiplex PCR; TCRdb's copy has only in-frame clones and leaves some out. The V and J calls and the clone size are those of that table, but D and trimming were determined from the DNA. The sample contains 250,000 to 300,000 clones, around 82% of which appear only once. There are 19 residues in the CDR3. Germline V gene data show CDR1 as SGHRS and CDR2 as YFSETQ. The trim removed 0 bases at V and 5 bases at J, leaving 10 bases unmatched. The V and J genes are TRBV5-1 and TRBJ2-5, with 16 bases that match TRBD2. The sample was peripheral blood. The receptor was derived from a man at least 80 years old with acute or convalescent COVID-19. The CDR3 nucleotides read TGCGCCAGCAGCTTGGCCGGGACTAGCGGGAGGGCCCTCTTCGAGACCCAGTACTTC. Its protein is CASSLAGTSGRALFETQYF. Looking up the rest from reference TRBV5-1 and TRBJ2-5 gives the full variable domain: KAGVTQTPRYLIKTRGQQVTLSCSPISGHRSVSWYQQTPGQGLQFLFEYFSETQRNKGNFPGRFSGRQFSNSRSEMNVSTLELGDSALYLCASSLAGTSGRALFETQYFGPGTRLLVL.